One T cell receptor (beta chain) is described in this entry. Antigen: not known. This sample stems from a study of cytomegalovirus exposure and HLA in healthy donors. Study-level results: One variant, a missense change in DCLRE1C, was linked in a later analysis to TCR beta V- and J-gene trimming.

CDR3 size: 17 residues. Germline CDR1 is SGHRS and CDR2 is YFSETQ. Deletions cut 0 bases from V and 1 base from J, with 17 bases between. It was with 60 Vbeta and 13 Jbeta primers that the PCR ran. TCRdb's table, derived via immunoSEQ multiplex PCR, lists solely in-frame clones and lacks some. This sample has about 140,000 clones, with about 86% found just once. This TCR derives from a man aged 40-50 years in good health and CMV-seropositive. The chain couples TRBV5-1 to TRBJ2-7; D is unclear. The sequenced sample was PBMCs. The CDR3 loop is CASSLVPHSLRSYEQYF. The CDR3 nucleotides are TGCGCCAGCAGCTTGGTCCCCCACAGCCTTCGGTCCTACGAGCAGTACTTC.